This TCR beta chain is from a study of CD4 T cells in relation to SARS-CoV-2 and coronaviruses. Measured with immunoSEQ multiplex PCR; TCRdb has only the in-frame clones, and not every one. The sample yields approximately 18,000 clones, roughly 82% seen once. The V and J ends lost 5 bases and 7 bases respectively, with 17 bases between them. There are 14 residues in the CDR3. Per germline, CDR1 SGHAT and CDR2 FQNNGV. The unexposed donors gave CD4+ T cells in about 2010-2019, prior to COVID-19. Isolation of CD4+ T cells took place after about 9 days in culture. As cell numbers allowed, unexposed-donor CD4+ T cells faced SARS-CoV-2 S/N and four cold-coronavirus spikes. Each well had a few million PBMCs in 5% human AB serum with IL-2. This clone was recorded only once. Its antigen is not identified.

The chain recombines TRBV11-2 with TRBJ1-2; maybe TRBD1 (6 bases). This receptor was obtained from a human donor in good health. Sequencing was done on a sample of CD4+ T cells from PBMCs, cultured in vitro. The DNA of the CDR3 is TGTGCCAGCAGCCCGGGGGCAGGGCGGGTTGGCTACACCTTC. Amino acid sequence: CASSPGAGRVGYTF. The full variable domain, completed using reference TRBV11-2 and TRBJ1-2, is EAGVAQSPRYKIIEKRQSVAFWCNPISGHATLYWYQQILGQGPKLLIQFQNNGVVDDSQLPKDRFSAERLKGVDSTLKIQPAKLEDSAVYLCASSPGAGRVGYTFGSGTRLTVV.